Listed below are T cell receptor beta chains from one sample, sequenced in a study of OX40 agonist ivuxolimab in advanced cancers. Profiled with immunoSEQ multiplex PCR; TCRdb holds only in-frame clones, not every one. Of 50,000 or so clones listed, about 92% are singletons. The sequencing here drew on CD4+ or CD8+ T cells sorted from blood, taken in a trial of the OX40 agonist ivuxolimab. All receptors derive from an adult with an advanced solid tumor such as melanoma, head and neck, liver or kidney cancer. Each CDR3 is given with its conserved first and last residue. Fields, in order: CDR3 protein, CDR3 DNA, clone size, V gene, D gene, J gene. A D gene is named only where the DNA matches it firmly. Not every row has a clone size; where given, it reads once, few, many or a size class.

CDR3aa: CASSLGAAVYSYEQYF
CDR3nt: TGTGCCAGCAGCTTAGGGGCAGCGGTCTACTCCTACGAGCAGTACTTC
abundance: .
v_gene: TRBV7-2
d_gene: .
j_gene: TRBJ2-7

CDR3aa: CASRGQGVVFAFF
CDR3nt: TGTGCCAGCAGAGGACAGGGGGTTGTGTTTGCTTTCTTT
abundance: .
v_gene: TRBV27
d_gene: TRBD1
j_gene: TRBJ1-1

CDR3aa: CASSFEQGAYEQYF
CDR3nt: TGTGCCAGCAGCTTTGAACAGGGGGCCTACGAGCAGTACTTC
abundance: .
v_gene: TRBV11-1
d_gene: TRBD1
j_gene: TRBJ2-7

CDR3aa: CASRRTSGTRYNEQFF
CDR3nt: TGTGCCAGCAGAAGGACTAGCGGAACCCGTTACAATGAGCAGTTCTTC
abundance: few
v_gene: TRBV28
d_gene: TRBD2
j_gene: TRBJ2-1

CDR3aa: CASSHTGYEQYF
CDR3nt: TGTGCCAGTAGTCACACAGGTTACGAGCAGTACTTC
abundance: once
v_gene: TRBV19
d_gene: .
j_gene: TRBJ2-7

CDR3aa: CASSFGQGTHTEAFF
CDR3nt: TGTGCCAGCAGTTTTGGACAGGGAACCCACACTGAAGCTTTCTTT
abundance: .
v_gene: TRBV27
d_gene: TRBD1
j_gene: TRBJ1-1

CDR3aa: CASSQGTSGSSDTQYF
CDR3nt: TGCGCCAGCAGCCAGGGGACTAGCGGGAGTTCAGATACGCAGTATTTT
abundance: .
v_gene: TRBV4-1
d_gene: TRBD2
j_gene: TRBJ2-3

CDR3aa: CASSFRLKGNQPQHF
CDR3nt: TGTGCCAGCAGTTTCCGTCTTAAAGGCAATCAGCCCCAGCATTTT
abundance: once
v_gene: TRBV28
d_gene: .
j_gene: TRBJ1-5

CDR3aa: CASRNRDSNQPQHF
CDR3nt: TGTGCCAGCCGTAACCGGGACAGTAATCAGCCCCAGCATTTT
abundance: .
v_gene: TRBV6-6
d_gene: TRBD1
j_gene: TRBJ1-5

CDR3aa: CASSYRDRGNEAFF
CDR3nt: TGCGCCAGCAGCTACCGGGACAGGGGGAATGAAGCTTTCTTT
abundance: .
v_gene: TRBV4-1
d_gene: TRBD1
j_gene: TRBJ1-1

CDR3aa: CASSFDSPRQFF
CDR3nt: TGCGCCAGCAGCTTCGACTCCCCCCGGCAGTTCTTC
abundance: .
v_gene: TRBV5-1
d_gene: .
j_gene: TRBJ2-1

CDR3aa: CSVAVGALYEQYF
CDR3nt: TGCAGCGTAGCCGTGGGGGCCCTCTACGAGCAGTACTTC
abundance: .
v_gene: TRBV29-1
d_gene: .
j_gene: TRBJ2-7

CDR3aa: CASSFLGGEAGVYNEQFF
CDR3nt: TGTGCCAGCAGCTTCCTCGGGGGAGAGGCGGGGGTTTACAATGAGCAGTTCTTC
abundance: .
v_gene: TRBV11-3
d_gene: TRBD2
j_gene: TRBJ2-1

CDR3aa: CASSLEGGLNTEAFF
CDR3nt: TGTGCCAGCAGCTTAGAAGGGGGGTTGAACACTGAAGCTTTCTTT
abundance: .
v_gene: TRBV7-9
d_gene: .
j_gene: TRBJ1-1

CDR3aa: CSVALGQSTYNEQFF
CDR3nt: TGCAGCGTCGCCTTGGGACAGTCCACATACAATGAGCAGTTCTTC
abundance: .
v_gene: TRBV29-1
d_gene: TRBD1
j_gene: TRBJ2-1

CDR3aa: CASSFGRTYEQYF
CDR3nt: TGTGCCAGCAGCTTTGGGCGGACCTACGAGCAGTACTTC
abundance: .
v_gene: TRBV7-6
d_gene: .
j_gene: TRBJ2-7

CDR3aa: CASSLVPGGTEAFF
CDR3nt: TGTGCCAGCAGCTTAGTTCCAGGGGGGACTGAAGCTTTCTTT
abundance: .
v_gene: TRBV7-2
d_gene: TRBD1
j_gene: TRBJ1-1

CDR3aa: CASSIDLAGRRDEQFF
CDR3nt: TGTGCCAGTAGTATAGACCTAGCGGGGCGTCGCGATGAGCAGTTCTTC
abundance: .
v_gene: TRBV19
d_gene: TRBD2
j_gene: TRBJ2-1

CDR3aa: CASSLGLSEAFF
CDR3nt: TGTGCCAGCAGCCTAGGATTGTCTGAAGCTTTCTTT
abundance: few
v_gene: TRBV6-6
d_gene: .
j_gene: TRBJ1-1

CDR3aa: CASTPWLTGEETQYF
CDR3nt: TGTGCCAGCACCCCCTGGTTAACAGGGGAAGAGACCCAGTACTTC
abundance: .
v_gene: TRBV6-6
d_gene: TRBD1
j_gene: TRBJ2-5

CDR3aa: CASSLSRDRTTETQYF
CDR3nt: TGTGCCAGCAGCTTATCCCGGGACAGAACGACGGAGACCCAGTACTTC
abundance: .
v_gene: TRBV7-9
d_gene: TRBD1
j_gene: TRBJ2-5

CDR3aa: CASSPDRGSRTDTQYF
CDR3nt: TGTGCCAGCAGCCCAGACAGGGGATCACGCACAGATACGCAGTATTTT
abundance: .
v_gene: TRBV7-9
d_gene: TRBD1
j_gene: TRBJ2-3

CDR3aa: CASSFIGGHSPLHF
CDR3nt: TGTGCCAGCAGCTTTATCGGGGGTCATTCACCCCTCCACTTT
abundance: .
v_gene: TRBV13
d_gene: .
j_gene: TRBJ1-6

CDR3aa: CASSAGSYNEQFF
CDR3nt: TGTGCCAGCAGCGCGGGCTCGTACAATGAGCAGTTCTTC
abundance: .
v_gene: TRBV9
d_gene: .
j_gene: TRBJ2-1

CDR3aa: CASSETGANYGYTF
CDR3nt: TGTGCCAGCAGTGAGACAGGGGCTAACTATGGCTACACCTTC
abundance: few
v_gene: TRBV2
d_gene: TRBD1
j_gene: TRBJ1-2

CDR3aa: CASRLGTGGANEQFF
CDR3nt: TGTGCCAGCAGGCTGGGGACAGGAGGTGCCAATGAGCAGTTCTTC
abundance: .
v_gene: TRBV14
d_gene: TRBD1
j_gene: TRBJ2-1

CDR3aa: CASSRVSSYNSPLHF
CDR3nt: TGTGCCAGCAGCCGGGTCAGCTCCTATAATTCACCCCTCCACTTT
abundance: .
v_gene: TRBV6-4
d_gene: .
j_gene: TRBJ1-6

CDR3aa: CASSPSVPGQRVNEKLFF
CDR3nt: TGTGCCAGCAGCCCTTCCGTCCCGGGACAGCGGGTTAATGAAAAACTGTTTTTT
abundance: .
v_gene: TRBV7-9
d_gene: TRBD1
j_gene: TRBJ1-4

CDR3aa: CASSVGGGDVGYTF
CDR3nt: TGTGCCAGCAGCGTAGGTGGAGGGGACGTCGGCTACACCTTC
abundance: .
v_gene: TRBV9
d_gene: .
j_gene: TRBJ1-2

CDR3aa: CASSYGGEDQPQHF
CDR3nt: TGTGCCAGCAGTTACGGGGGGGAGGATCAGCCCCAGCATTTT
abundance: .
v_gene: TRBV6-5
d_gene: .
j_gene: TRBJ1-5

CDR3aa: CASRRAGGILSSYNEQFF
CDR3nt: TGTGCCAGCAGACGAGCGGGGGGGATACTAAGCTCCTACAATGAGCAGTTCTTC
abundance: once
v_gene: TRBV9
d_gene: TRBD2
j_gene: TRBJ2-1

CDR3aa: CASNEVYSGNTIYF
CDR3nt: TGTGCCAGTAATGAGGTTTACTCTGGAAACACCATATATTTT
abundance: .
v_gene: TRBV19
d_gene: .
j_gene: TRBJ1-3

CDR3aa: CASSLFGVGTGELFF
CDR3nt: TGTGCCAGCAGCCTCTTTGGGGTGGGCACCGGGGAGCTGTTTTTT
abundance: .
v_gene: TRBV5-4
d_gene: .
j_gene: TRBJ2-2

CDR3aa: CASSPGASGGLYNEQFF
CDR3nt: TGTGCCAGTAGCCCCGGGGCTAGCGGGGGACTCTACAATGAGCAGTTCTTC
abundance: .
v_gene: TRBV19
d_gene: TRBD2
j_gene: TRBJ2-1

CDR3aa: CASSHGTGGRKGGYTF
CDR3nt: TGCGCCAGCAGCCATGGGACAGGGGGACGGAAAGGGGGCTACACCTTC
abundance: .
v_gene: TRBV4-3
d_gene: TRBD1
j_gene: TRBJ1-2

CDR3aa: CASSQDGTGVGNTIYF
CDR3nt: TGCGCCAGCAGCCAAGACGGGACAGGGGTCGGAAACACCATATATTTT
abundance: .
v_gene: TRBV4-3
d_gene: TRBD1
j_gene: TRBJ1-3

CDR3aa: CASRDPYNEQFF
CDR3nt: TGTGCCAGCAGGGACCCCTACAATGAGCAGTTCTTC
abundance: few
v_gene: TRBV6-5
d_gene: .
j_gene: TRBJ2-1

CDR3aa: CASSPGTSGGDEQFF
CDR3nt: TGTGCCAGCAGCCCCGGGACTAGCGGGGGCGATGAGCAGTTCTTC
abundance: .
v_gene: TRBV9
d_gene: TRBD2
j_gene: TRBJ2-1

CDR3aa: CASSSQGTDTQYF
CDR3nt: TGTGCCAGCAGCTCCCAGGGCACAGATACGCAGTATTTT
abundance: .
v_gene: TRBV11-3
d_gene: .
j_gene: TRBJ2-3

CDR3aa: CASTPIGAGEKTQYF
CDR3nt: TGTGCCAGCACACCAATAGGGGCGGGGGAAAAGACCCAGTACTTC
abundance: .
v_gene: TRBV27
d_gene: TRBD2
j_gene: TRBJ2-5

CDR3aa: CASSVGGLEAFF
CDR3nt: TGTGCCAGCAGTGTAGGGGGACTTGAAGCTTTCTTT
abundance: few
v_gene: TRBV6-5
d_gene: .
j_gene: TRBJ1-1

CDR3aa: CASSLKQGNTGELFF
CDR3nt: TGTGCCAGCAGTTTAAAACAGGGGAACACCGGGGAGCTGTTTTTT
abundance: .
v_gene: TRBV28
d_gene: .
j_gene: TRBJ2-2

CDR3aa: CASSGFRGTANTEAFF
CDR3nt: TGTGCCAGCAGCGGCTTTAGAGGGACAGCGAACACTGAAGCTTTCTTT
abundance: .
v_gene: TRBV7-9
d_gene: TRBD1
j_gene: TRBJ1-1

CDR3aa: CASAAEDTQYF
CDR3nt: TGTGCCAGCGCGGCTGAAGATACGCAGTATTTT
abundance: once
v_gene: TRBV5-8
d_gene: .
j_gene: TRBJ2-3

CDR3aa: CASSPNGGSGNTIYF
CDR3nt: TGTGCCAGCAGCCCCAACGGTGGCTCTGGAAACACCATATATTTT
abundance: .
v_gene: TRBV11-2
d_gene: .
j_gene: TRBJ1-3

CDR3aa: CASRKLLSRVPETQYF
CDR3nt: TGTGCCAGCAGGAAACTTTTAAGTCGAGTTCCAGAGACCCAGTACTTC
abundance: .
v_gene: TRBV28
d_gene: .
j_gene: TRBJ2-5

CDR3aa: CASSLVTGEKLFF
CDR3nt: TGTGCCAGCAGCTTAGTTACTGGGGAAAAACTGTTTTTT
abundance: .
v_gene: TRBV5-8
d_gene: .
j_gene: TRBJ1-4

CDR3aa: CASSLGLDNEQFF
CDR3nt: TGCGCCAGCAGCCTCGGACTAGACAATGAGCAGTTCTTC
abundance: .
v_gene: TRBV4-1
d_gene: TRBD2
j_gene: TRBJ2-1

CDR3aa: CASSLLNYNEQFF
CDR3nt: TGTGCCAGCAGCCTCCTCAACTACAATGAGCAGTTCTTC
abundance: .
v_gene: TRBV27
d_gene: .
j_gene: TRBJ2-1

CDR3aa: CASSILPTGYNEQFF
CDR3nt: TGTGCCAGTAGTATATTACCTACTGGCTACAATGAGCAGTTCTTC
abundance: .
v_gene: TRBV19
d_gene: .
j_gene: TRBJ2-1

CDR3aa: CASSYLLAGAYNEQFF
CDR3nt: TGTGCCAGCAGCTATCTCCTAGCGGGAGCCTACAATGAGCAGTTCTTC
abundance: once
v_gene: TRBV7-9
d_gene: TRBD2
j_gene: TRBJ2-1

CDR3aa: CASSLYYSTDTQYF
CDR3nt: TGCGCCAGCAGCTTGTATTACAGCACAGATACGCAGTATTTT
abundance: .
v_gene: TRBV5-1
d_gene: .
j_gene: TRBJ2-3

CDR3aa: CASSPGLAGSKETQYF
CDR3nt: TGTGCCAGTAGTCCGGGACTAGCGGGATCTAAAGAGACCCAGTACTTC
abundance: .
v_gene: TRBV19
d_gene: TRBD2
j_gene: TRBJ2-5

CDR3aa: CATSQGLAGGPYEQYF
CDR3nt: TGTGCCACCAGCCAGGGACTAGCGGGAGGGCCCTACGAGCAGTACTTC
abundance: .
v_gene: TRBV15
d_gene: TRBD2
j_gene: TRBJ2-7

CDR3aa: CASSLSTGPETQYF
CDR3nt: TGTGCCAGCAGCTTATCGACAGGCCCGGAGACCCAGTACTTC
abundance: few
v_gene: TRBV7-2
d_gene: .
j_gene: TRBJ2-5